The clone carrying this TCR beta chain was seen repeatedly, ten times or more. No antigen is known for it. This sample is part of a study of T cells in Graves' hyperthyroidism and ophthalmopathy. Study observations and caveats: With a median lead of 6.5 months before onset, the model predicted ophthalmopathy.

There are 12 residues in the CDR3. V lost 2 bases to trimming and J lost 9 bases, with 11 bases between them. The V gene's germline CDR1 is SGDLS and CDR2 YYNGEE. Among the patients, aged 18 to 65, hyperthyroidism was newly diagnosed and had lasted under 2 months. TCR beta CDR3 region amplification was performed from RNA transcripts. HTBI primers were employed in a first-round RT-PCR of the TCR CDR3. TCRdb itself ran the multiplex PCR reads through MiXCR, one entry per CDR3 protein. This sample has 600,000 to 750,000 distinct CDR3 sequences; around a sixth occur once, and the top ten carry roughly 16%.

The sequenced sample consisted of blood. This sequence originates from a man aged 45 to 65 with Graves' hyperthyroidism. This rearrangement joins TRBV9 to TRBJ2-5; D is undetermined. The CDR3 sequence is CASSVGSEAQYF. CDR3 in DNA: TGTGCCAGCAGCGTTGGGTCCGAGGCCCAGTACTTC.